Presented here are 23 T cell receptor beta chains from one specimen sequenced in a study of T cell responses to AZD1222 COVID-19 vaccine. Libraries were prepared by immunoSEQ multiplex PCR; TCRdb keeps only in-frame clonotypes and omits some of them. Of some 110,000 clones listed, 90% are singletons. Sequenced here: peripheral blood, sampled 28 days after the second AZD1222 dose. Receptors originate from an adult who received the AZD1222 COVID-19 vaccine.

The CDR3, as DNA: TGTGCCAGCAGTTGGGGATACAATGAGCAGTTCTTC. This codes for CASSWGYNEQFF. The rearrangement uses TRBV12-3 or TRBV12-4 and TRBJ2-1; D remains unclear. V lost 4 bases to trimming and J lost 4 bases, with 5 bases between them. The CDR3 is made up of 12 amino acids.

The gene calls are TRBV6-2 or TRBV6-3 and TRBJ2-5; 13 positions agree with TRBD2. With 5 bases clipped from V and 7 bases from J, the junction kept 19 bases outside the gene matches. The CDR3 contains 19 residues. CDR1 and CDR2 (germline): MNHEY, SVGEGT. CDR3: CASSTPGTSGIGGHGTQYF. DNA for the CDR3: TGTGCCAGCAGTACCCCGGGGACTAGCGGGATCGGCGGGCATGGGACCCAGTACTTC.

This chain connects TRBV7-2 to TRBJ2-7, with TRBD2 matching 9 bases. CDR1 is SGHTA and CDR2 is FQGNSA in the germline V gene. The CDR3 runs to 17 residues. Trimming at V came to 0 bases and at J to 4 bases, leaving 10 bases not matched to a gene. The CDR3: CASSLAVGGGGEYEQYF. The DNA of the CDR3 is TGTGCCAGCAGCTTAGCGGTGGGTGGCGGGGGGGAGTACGAGCAGTACTTC.

Here the CDR3 DNA reads TGTGCCAGCAGCCAGCAGGGGAATTCACCCCTCCACTTT. Translation gives CASSQQGNSPLHF. The chain combines TRBV5-5 with TRBJ1-6; D perhaps matches TRBD1 (6 bases). The CDR3 runs 13 residues. Germline CDR1 SGHKS, CDR2 YYEKEE (reference sequence). Trimming removed 4 bases at V and 7 bases at J, with 9 bases between.

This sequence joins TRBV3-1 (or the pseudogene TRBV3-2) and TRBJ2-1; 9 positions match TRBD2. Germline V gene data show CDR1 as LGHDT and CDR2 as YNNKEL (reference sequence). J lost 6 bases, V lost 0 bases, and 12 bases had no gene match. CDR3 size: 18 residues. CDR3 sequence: CASSQEHVGLAGINEQFF. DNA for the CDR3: TGTGCCAGCAGCCAAGAGCACGTTGGGCTAGCGGGGATCAATGAGCAGTTCTTC.

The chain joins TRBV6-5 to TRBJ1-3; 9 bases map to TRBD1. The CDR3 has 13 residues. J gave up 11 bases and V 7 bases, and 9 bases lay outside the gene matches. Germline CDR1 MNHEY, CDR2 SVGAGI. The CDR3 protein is CASKDRGSGPIYF. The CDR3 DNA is TGTGCCAGCAAGGACAGGGGATCGGGTCCCATATATTTT.

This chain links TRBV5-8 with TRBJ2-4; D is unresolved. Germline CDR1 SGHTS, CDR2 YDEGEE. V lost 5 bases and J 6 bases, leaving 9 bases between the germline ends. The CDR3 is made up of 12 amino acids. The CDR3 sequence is CASSVLGNIQYF. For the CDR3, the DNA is TGTGCCAGCAGTGTTTTGGGAAACATTCAGTACTTC.

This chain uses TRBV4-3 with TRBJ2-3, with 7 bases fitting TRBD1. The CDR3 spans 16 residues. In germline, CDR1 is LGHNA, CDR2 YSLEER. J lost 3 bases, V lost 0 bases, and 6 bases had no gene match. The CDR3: CASSQDTRGKTDTQYF. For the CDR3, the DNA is TGCGCCAGCAGCCAAGATACCAGGGGGAAAACAGATACGCAGTATTTT.

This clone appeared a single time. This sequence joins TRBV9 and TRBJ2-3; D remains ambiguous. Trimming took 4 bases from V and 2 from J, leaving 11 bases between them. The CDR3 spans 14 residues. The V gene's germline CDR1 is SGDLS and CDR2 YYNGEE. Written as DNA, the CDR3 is TGTGCCAGCAGCCCGTGGACCAACACAGATACGCAGTATTTT. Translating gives CASSPWTNTDTQYF. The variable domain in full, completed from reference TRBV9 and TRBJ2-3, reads DSGVTQTPKHLITATGQRVTLRCSPRSGDLSVYWYQQSLDQGLQFLIQYYNGEERAKGNILERFSAQQFPDLHSELNLSSLELGDSALYFCASSPWTNTDTQYFGPGTRLTVL.

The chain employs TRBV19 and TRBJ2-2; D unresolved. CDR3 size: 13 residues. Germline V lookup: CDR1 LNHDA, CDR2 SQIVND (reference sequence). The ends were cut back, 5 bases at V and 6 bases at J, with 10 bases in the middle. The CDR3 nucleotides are TGTGCCAGTAGTGCAAGACGATCCGGGGAGCTGTTTTTT. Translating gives CASSARRSGELFF.

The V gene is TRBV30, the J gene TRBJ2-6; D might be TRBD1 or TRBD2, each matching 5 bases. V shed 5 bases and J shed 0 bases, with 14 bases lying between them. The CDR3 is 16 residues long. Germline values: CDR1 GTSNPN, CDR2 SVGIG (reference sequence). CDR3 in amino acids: CAWVLEGRSGANVLTF. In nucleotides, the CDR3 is TGTGCCTGGGTTCTTGAGGGACGCTCTGGGGCCAACGTCCTGACTTTC.

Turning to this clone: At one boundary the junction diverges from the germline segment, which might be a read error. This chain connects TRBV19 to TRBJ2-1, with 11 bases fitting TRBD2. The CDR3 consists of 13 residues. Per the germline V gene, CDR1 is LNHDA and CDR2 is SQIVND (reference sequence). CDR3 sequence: CASSGGAGNEQFF. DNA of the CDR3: TGTGCTAGTAGCGGGGGGGCGGGAAATGAGCAGTTCTTC.

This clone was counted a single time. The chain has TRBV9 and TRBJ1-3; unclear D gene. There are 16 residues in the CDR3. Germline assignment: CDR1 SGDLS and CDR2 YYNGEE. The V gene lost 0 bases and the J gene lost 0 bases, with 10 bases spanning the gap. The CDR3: CASSVGLGSSGNTIYF. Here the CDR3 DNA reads TGTGCCAGCAGCGTAGGTCTTGGGAGCTCTGGAAACACCATATATTTT.

CDR3 amino acids: CASSSKGDTTYEQYF. In nucleotides, the CDR3 is TGTGCCAGCAGCTCCAAGGGGGACACTACCTACGAGCAGTACTTC. The V call is TRBV7-2, the J call TRBJ2-7; D perhaps matches TRBD1 (6 bases). Germline lookup yields CDR1 SGHTA and CDR2 FQGNSA. The CDR3 runs to 15 residues. With 4 bases removed from V and 2 bases from J, the gap between germline ends came to 15 bases.

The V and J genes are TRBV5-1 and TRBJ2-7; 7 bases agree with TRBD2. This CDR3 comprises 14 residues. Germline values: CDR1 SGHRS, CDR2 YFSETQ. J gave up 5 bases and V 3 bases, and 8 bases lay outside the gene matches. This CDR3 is CASSWGGYTDEQYF. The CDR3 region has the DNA TGCGCCAGCAGCTGGGGGGGTTACACCGACGAGCAGTACTTC.

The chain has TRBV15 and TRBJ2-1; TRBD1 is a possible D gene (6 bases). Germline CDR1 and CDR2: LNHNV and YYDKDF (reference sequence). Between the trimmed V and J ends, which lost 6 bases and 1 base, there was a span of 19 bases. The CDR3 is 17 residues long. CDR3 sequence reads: CATRGIKQGFSYNEQFF. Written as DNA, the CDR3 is TGTGCCACCAGGGGAATAAAACAGGGATTTTCCTACAATGAGCAGTTCTTC.

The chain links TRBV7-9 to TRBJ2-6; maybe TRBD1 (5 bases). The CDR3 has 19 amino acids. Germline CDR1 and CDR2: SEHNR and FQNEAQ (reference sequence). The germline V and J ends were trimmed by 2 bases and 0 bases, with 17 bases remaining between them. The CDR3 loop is CASSLRGIGLVSGANVLTF. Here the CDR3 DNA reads TGTGCCAGCAGCTTAAGGGGCATCGGGTTAGTCTCTGGGGCCAACGTCCTGACTTTC.

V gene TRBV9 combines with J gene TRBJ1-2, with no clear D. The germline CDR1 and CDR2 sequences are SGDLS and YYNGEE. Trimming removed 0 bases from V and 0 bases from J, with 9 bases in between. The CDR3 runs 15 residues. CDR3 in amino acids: CASSVAGSSNYGYTF. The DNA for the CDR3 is TGTGCCAGCAGCGTAGCAGGCAGCTCTAACTATGGCTACACCTTC.

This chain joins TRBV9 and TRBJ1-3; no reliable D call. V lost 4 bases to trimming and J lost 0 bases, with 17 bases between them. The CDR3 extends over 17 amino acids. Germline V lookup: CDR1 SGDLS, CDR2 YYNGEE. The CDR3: CASSFSREGDSGNTIYF. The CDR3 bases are TGTGCCAGCAGCTTCAGTCGGGAGGGCGACTCTGGAAACACCATATATTTT.

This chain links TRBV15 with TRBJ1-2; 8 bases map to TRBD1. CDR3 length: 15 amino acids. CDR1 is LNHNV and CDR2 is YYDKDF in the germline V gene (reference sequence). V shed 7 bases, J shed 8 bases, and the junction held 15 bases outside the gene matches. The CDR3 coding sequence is TGTGCCACCATTCCCGGGACAGGAACTTCGGGAGGCTACACCTTC. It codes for CATIPGTGTSGGYTF.

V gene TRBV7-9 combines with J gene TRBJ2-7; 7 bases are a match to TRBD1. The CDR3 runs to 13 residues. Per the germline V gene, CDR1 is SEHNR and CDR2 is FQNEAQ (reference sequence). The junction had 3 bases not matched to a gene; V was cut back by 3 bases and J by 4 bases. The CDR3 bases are TGTGCCAGCAGCTTGGACAGGTGGTACGAGCAGTACTTC. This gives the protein CASSLDRWYEQYF.

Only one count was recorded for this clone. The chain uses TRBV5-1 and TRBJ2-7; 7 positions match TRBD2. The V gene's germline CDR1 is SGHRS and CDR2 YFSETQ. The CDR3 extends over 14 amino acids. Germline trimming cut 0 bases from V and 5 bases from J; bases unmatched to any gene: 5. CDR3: CASSLGTSRDEQYF. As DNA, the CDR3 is TGCGCCAGCAGCTTGGGGACTAGTAGGGACGAGCAGTACTTC.

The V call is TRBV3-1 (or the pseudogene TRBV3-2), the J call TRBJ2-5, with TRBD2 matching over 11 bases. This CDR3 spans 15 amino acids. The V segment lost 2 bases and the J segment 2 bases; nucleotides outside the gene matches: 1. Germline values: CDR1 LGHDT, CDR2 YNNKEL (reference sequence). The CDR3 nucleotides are TGTGCCAGCAGCCAAACTAGCGGGGGTCAAGAGACCCAGTACTTC. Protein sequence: CASSQTSGGQETQYF.